A single TCR beta chain is shown here with its context. Its antigen is not yet known. The sample holds no much larger clone one base away, and base qualities are not on file. The data stem from a study of graft-versus-host responses after intestinal transplantation (dated by TCRdb to about 2021). In the study overall: The transplants that recipients received were multivisceral, liver-intestinal, or isolated intestinal. Every recipient was given anti-thymocyte globulin induction, then maintenance tacrolimus and steroids for about three years. After intestinal transplantation, graft-versus-host and host-versus-graft alloreactive T cell clones were followed in the graft, circulation and bone marrow using bulk TCR-beta CDR3 sequencing. Alloreactive clones were identified by sequencing pre-transplant mixed lymphocyte reaction products and comparing these products with unstimulated pre-transplant donor and recipient T cells. The cohort enrolled about two dozen intestinal transplant recipients including one retransplant, and a few patients lacking pretransplant specimens were excluded. Donor T cell macrochimerism was defined as a peak of at least 4% donor T cells among recipient peripheral blood mononuclear cells. Rather than being sequenced by the commercial service, samples from a few later patients were sequenced in-house on an Illumina MiSeq and processed with MiXCR.

Taken with the paper, the label for time point translates to: cells obtained before transplantation from donor or recipient. CD3+CD4+ and CD3+CD8+ populations were FACS-sorted from unstimulated pre-transplant donor and recipient cells taken from spleen or lymph nodes. V is cut back by 0 bases and J by 9 bases, with 4 bases in the junction unmatched. Via the germline V gene, CDR1 is SGHRS and CDR2 YFSETQ. The CDR3 measures 14 amino acids from cysteine to phenylalanine. Kept here is only the CDR3 DNA, which spans 42 bases and is read in frame from base 1. Broader findings and caveats from the paper: Early after transplant, declines in HvG clones were associated with peak levels of circulating GvH clones. In patients with donor T cell macrochimerism, the allografts had high GvH to HvG T cell clonal ratios. Conclusions were limited by the relatively low number and heterogeneity of intestinal transplant patients. GvH clones were detected in recipient bone marrow, and some appeared earlier in ileal mucosa or blood, consistent with an intestinal mucosal origin.

Libraries were prepared through the immunoSEQ multiplex PCR assay. For most patients, genomic DNA was isolated with the Qiagen DNeasy Blood and Tissue Kit and shipped frozen to Adaptive Biotechnologies for TCR sequencing. For most patients, high-throughput TCR-beta CDR3 sequencing of genomic DNA was performed by Adaptive Biotechnologies. The authors' analysis ran thus. Adaptive's ImmunoSEQ software was the source of the TCR sequencing data for about 17 patients, while a few other patients were processed with MiXCR and VDJtools. To correct CD4 versus CD8 sorting errors, sequences present in both subsets at a frequency ratio below 5:1 were removed. CDR3 nucleotide sequences shared between donor and recipient were removed because their origin could not be assigned. To be classed as alloreactive, a clone needed at least 2-fold expansion over unstimulated cells and a minimum CFSE-low frequency of 0.002% (template counts) or 0.001% (read counts). A clone was considered mappable if detected in the sequenced pre-transplant spleen, lymph node, or MLR CFSE-low populations of the donor or recipient. The cumulative frequency of alloreactive clones was calculated as a percentage of all sequences, weighted by copy number. TCRdb mirrors the immuneACCESS table, restricted to in-frame sequences. Some clones are absent from its copies; in checked studies, under half trace to an unresolved V gene, and the reason for the others is unknown. That table furnishes V, J and clone size, whereas the DNA furnished D and trimming. The sample table contains 70,000 to 95,000 clones; only one count was recorded for approximately 92% of them. Around 1.2% of the sample is taken by the ten largest.

Here the sequenced sample was unstimulated CD8+ T cells sorted from spleen or lymph node cells, taken before transplant. The clonotype comes from a human donor who was the organ donor for an intestinal transplant. This chain is built from TRBV5-1 and TRBJ2-1; 9 central nucleotides agree with TRBD2. The CDR3 region reads CASSLVGLAGEQFF. The bases read TGCGCCAGCAGCTTGGTGGGACTAGCCGGTGAGCAGTTCTTC.